A single sample gave rise to the 19 T cell receptor beta chains below, sequenced in a study of identical twins. In TCRdb, the 5' RACE reads were re-called with MiXCR into one record per CDR3 protein. This table holds about 450,000 distinct CDR3 sequences, about 18% found once. The sequenced material came from naive T cells sorted from blood. The receptors were gathered from a middle-aged man in good health.

This clonotype was counted a few times. This chain's CDR3 is CSVEGVSGGPRTDTQYF. CDR3 nucleotides: TGCAGCGTTGAAGGCGTTAGCGGGGGGCCTAGGACAGATACGCAGTATTTT. The V and J genes are TRBV29-1 and TRBJ2-3, with TRBD2 identical over 10 bases. The CDR3 covers 17 residues. With V trimmed by 1 base and J by 3 bases, 10 bases remained unmatched. Germline V gene sequence: CDR1 SQVTM, CDR2 ANQGSEA.

The chain has TRBV11-2 and TRBJ2-3, with D tentatively TRBD2 (6 bases). The CDR3 loop spans 14 amino acids. V gave up 5 bases and J gave up 0 bases, with 9 bases separating them. Germline V gives CDR1 SGHAT, CDR2 FQNNGV. In DNA form, the CDR3 reads TGTGCCAGCAGCATGGGACTTAGCACAGATACGCAGTATTTT. Amino acids: CASSMGLSTDTQYF.

The chain has TRBV20-1 and TRBJ2-7; TRBD2 agrees at 15 bases. The germline gives CDR1 DFQATT, CDR2 SNEGSKA (reference sequence). This CDR3 is built from 17 residues. V lost 6 bases and J lost 3; bases outside the gene matches: 12. CDR3 sequence (DNA): TGCAGTGCGTTCACCTCCGGGACTAGCGGGGGGTTCTACGAGCAGTACTTC. Protein product: CSAFTSGTSGGFYEQYF.

This clonotype was detected only once. The rearrangement links TRBV5-1 to TRBJ2-7, with D perhaps TRBD1 or TRBD2 (6 bases each). CDR1 SGHRS and CDR2 YFSETQ come from the germline V gene. The CDR3 totals 15 residues. The germline V and J ends were trimmed by 0 bases and 1 base, with 11 bases remaining between them. The CDR3 DNA sequence: TGCGCCAGCAGCTTGGCGGGGGCGCTTTCCTACGAGCAGTACTTC. Encoded protein: CASSLAGALSYEQYF.

This sequence joins TRBV7-2 and TRBJ2-5; D is unresolved. V lost 1 base and J 1 base, leaving 10 bases between the germline ends. The germline V gene encodes CDR1 SGHTA and CDR2 FQGNSA. This CDR3 spans 15 amino acids. CDR3 coding DNA: TGTGCCAGCAGCTTAGAAGGGATTCCCCAAGAGACCCAGTACTTC. Protein: CASSLEGIPQETQYF.

The rearrangement links TRBV7-9 to TRBJ2-1; TRBD2 aligns across 13 bases. V gave up 3 bases and J gave up 8 bases; unmatched junction bases: 4. The germline V gene encodes CDR1 SEHNR and CDR2 FQNEAQ (reference sequence). The CDR3 has 15 residues. The CDR3: CASSLELAGGDEQFF. In nucleotides, the CDR3 is TGTGCCAGCAGCTTGGAACTAGCGGGGGGGGATGAGCAGTTCTTC.

This clonotype has only a few counts. The rearrangement links TRBV6-1 to TRBJ1-5, with TRBD1 as a possible D gene (5 bases). The CDR3 totals 15 residues. The V end lost 5 bases, the J end lost 6 bases, and 17 bases lay between the germline ends. Germline assignment: CDR1 MNHNS and CDR2 SASEGT. CDR3 bases: TGTGCCAGCAGTCCATTCGGGACCAGAGGTCAGCCCCAGCATTTT. Protein product: CASSPFGTRGQPQHF.

This clonotype was seen a handful of times. J is TRBJ1-4 and V is TRBV6-5, with TRBD1 matching 7 bases. CDR1 is MNHEY, CDR2 SVGAGI, per germline. After removal of 4 bases from V and 14 bases from J, the junction contained 16 bases not matched to a gene. The CDR3 is made up of 15 amino acids. The CDR3 nucleotides are TGTGCCAGCAGTTCTGACAGGGTGGGAATGAAGTGGCTGTTTTTT. This encodes CASSSDRVGMKWLFF.

V and J are TRBV12-3 or TRBV12-4 and TRBJ2-5; D may be TRBD1 (6 bases). Trimming pared 1 base from V and 1 base from J, leaving 13 bases between. CDR3 length: 16 residues. CDR3 loop: CASSLGGLSPQETQYF. CDR3 coding DNA: TGTGCCAGCAGTTTAGGGGGGCTCTCGCCCCAAGAGACCCAGTACTTC.

This clonotype was found a few times. This rearrangement joins TRBV5-4 to TRBJ2-3; a weak D match, TRBD2 (6 bases). This CDR3 has 14 residues. Deletions cut 4 bases from V and 1 base from J, with 10 bases between. CDR1 and CDR2 from the germline V gene are SGHNT and YYREEE (reference sequence). The CDR3 region has the DNA TGTGCCAGCAGCCCTCTAGCGCGCACAGATACGCAGTATTTT. Protein: CASSPLARTDTQYF.

In this sample, this clonotype turned up a few times. This sequence joins TRBV12-3 or TRBV12-4 and TRBJ2-7; D not resolved. The germline V and J ends were trimmed by 0 bases and 8 bases, with 8 bases remaining between them. CDR3 length equals 12 residues. CDR3 residues: CASSLAGFQQYF. The CDR3 bases are TGTGCCAGCAGTTTAGCAGGGTTTCAGCAGTACTTC.

This clonotype was counted ten times or more. This rearrangement joins TRBV6-2 or TRBV6-3 to TRBJ2-7; 10 bases align to TRBD1. The germline V gene has CDR1 MNHEY and CDR2 SVGEGT. The CDR3 runs to 15 residues. The V segment lost 6 bases and the J segment 2 bases; nucleotides outside the gene matches: 7. This CDR3 is CASRDRDRGPYEQYF. CDR3 DNA sequence: TGTGCCAGCAGGGACCGGGACAGGGGACCCTACGAGCAGTACTTC.

This clonotype was counted at least ten times. The J gene is TRBJ2-5, the V gene TRBV14; D could derive from TRBD1 or TRBD2 (5 bases each). Trimming cost V 5 bases and J 8 bases, with 24 bases left between them. Germline lookup yields CDR1 SGHDN and CDR2 FVKESK. This CDR3 spans 16 amino acids. For the CDR3, the DNA is TGTGCCAGCAGCTTCGGGGCGGTGAATCAAGGGGTCACCCAGTACTTC. As protein: CASSFGAVNQGVTQYF. Looking up the rest from reference TRBV14 and TRBJ2-5 gives the full variable domain: EAGVTQFPSHSVIEKGQTVTLRCDPISGHDNLYWYRRVMGKEIKFLLHFVKESKQDESGMPNNRFLAERTGGTYSTLKVQPAELEDSGVYFCASSFGAVNQGVTQYFGPGTRLLVL.

This clonotype was seen a few times. The chain is built from TRBV3-1 and TRBJ1-5; no clear D. The length of the CDR3 is 13 residues. The V gene lost 5 bases and the J gene lost 7 bases, with 12 bases spanning the gap. Germline CDR1 LGHDT, CDR2 YNNKEL (reference sequence). In DNA form, the CDR3 reads TGTGCCAGCAGCATACCCCAAGAGCAGCCCCAGCATTTT. Protein: CASSIPQEQPQHF.

The rearrangement links TRBV11-1 to TRBJ2-1; TRBD1 agrees at 9 bases. In germline, CDR1 is SGHAT, CDR2 FQDESV (reference sequence). V was pared by 6 bases and J by 0 bases, with 18 bases of the junction left unmatched. This CDR3 is 20 amino acids long. CDR3 protein: CASRALGQGIMEGSYNEQFF. CDR3 nucleotide sequence: TGTGCCAGCAGGGCCCTAGGACAGGGGATTATGGAAGGCTCCTACAATGAGCAGTTCTTC.

CDR3 sequence: CSARTVRGMNTEAFF. The CDR3, as DNA: TGCAGTGCTAGAACGGTCCGGGGTATGAACACTGAAGCTTTCTTT. This sequence joins TRBV20-1 and TRBJ1-1, with D unclear. The germline gives CDR1 DFQATT, CDR2 SNEGSKA (reference sequence). V gave up 2 bases and J gave up 0 bases, with 13 bases separating them. The CDR3 runs 15 residues.

This clonotype has at least ten counts. The chain links TRBV6-1 to TRBJ2-7; the match to TRBD1 covers 9 bases. CDR1 and CDR2 from the germline V gene are MNHNS and SASEGT. V lost 6 bases and J lost 4; bases outside the gene matches: 4. The CDR3 extends over 13 amino acids. The CDR3 loop reads CASRRTGEYEQYF. In DNA, the CDR3 is TGTGCCAGCAGACGGACAGGGGAGTACGAGCAGTACTTC.

This clonotype has a handful of counts. The chain employs TRBV6-2 or TRBV6-3 and TRBJ2-7; TRBD1 aligns across 9 bases. The CDR3 consists of 14 residues. Germline V gene data show CDR1 as MNHEY and CDR2 as SVGEGT. V lost 6 bases and J lost 3; bases outside the gene matches: 6. In DNA, the CDR3 is TGTGCCAGCAGACCACAGGGGGCCTTCTACGAGCAGTACTTC. Translated, it gives CASRPQGAFYEQYF.

V is TRBV20-1 and J is TRBJ1-5, with TRBD1 matching 8 bases. Trimming took 6 bases from V and 2 from J; bases not matched to a gene: 3. Per the germline V gene, CDR1 is DFQATT and CDR2 is SNEGSKA (reference sequence). The CDR3 totals 13 residues. The CDR3 DNA is TGCAGTGCCGAGGACAGGGGCAATCAGCCCCAGCATTTT. It is translated as CSAEDRGNQPQHF.